This record looks at one TCR beta chain sequence and its context. The antigen remains undetermined. This entry belongs to a study of cytomegalovirus exposure and HLA in healthy donors. The PCR was carried out with 60 Vbeta primers and 13 Jbeta primers. Libraries were prepared by immunoSEQ multiplex PCR; TCRdb keeps only in-frame clonotypes and omits some of them. The listing contains about 130,000 clones. Germline V gives CDR1 SGHRS, CDR2 YFSETQ. V shed 3 bases and J 4 bases; nucleotides not matched to a gene: 6. This CDR3 has 14 residues. General study results and limits: Researchers reported in a later analysis that a missense DCLRE1C variant was tied to TCR beta V- and J-gene trimming. Altogether, around 160 TCR beta chains were recorded as cytomegalovirus-associated.

The source is a woman aged 55-70 years in good health and CMV-seronegative. The chain couples TRBV5-1 to TRBJ2-7; TRBD2 agrees at 8 bases. The sample comprised PBMCs. This CDR3 reads CASSSGTSLYEQYF. Written as DNA, the CDR3 is TGCGCCAGCAGCTCAGGGACTAGTTTATACGAGCAGTACTTC.